This section outlines one TCR beta chain sequence together with its context. Assay: immunoSEQ multiplex PCR; the TCRdb copy retains only in-frame clones and omits some. The data hold roughly 280,000 clones, with 86% observed a single time. This sample stems from a study of cytomegalovirus exposure and HLA in healthy donors. CDR3 length: 14 amino acids. Looked up from germline, CDR1 is SGHDT and CDR2 is YYEEEE. The V and J ends lost 2 bases and 4 bases respectively, with 9 bases between them. This receptor was identified in a woman in her late teens or twenties in good health and CMV-seronegative. The rearrangement joins TRBV5-6 to TRBJ1-4; D unresolved. Material for sequencing was PBMCs. CDR3 bases: TGTGCCAGCAGCTTAACAAACGTTAATGAAAAACTGTTTTTT. Translated: CASSLTNVNEKLFF.